This T cell receptor beta chain was documented in a study of cytomegalovirus exposure and HLA in healthy donors. The assay was immunoSEQ multiplex PCR, and TCRdb's table has in-frame clones only and misses some. The repertoire holds more than 55,000 clones, more than 80% seen once, with approximately 1.2% in the top ten. Points on this clone: Its antigen remains unidentified.

Overall study findings and caveats: A few CMV-associated chains proved CMV antigen-specific in vitro.

The sequencing sample was made of PBMCs. The clonotype comes from a woman between 18 and 29 years old in good health and CMV-seronegative.

CDR3 region: CASSKDREGEQFF. The CDR3 DNA reads TGTGCCAGCAGTAAAGACCGGGAAGGTGAGCAGTTCTTC. The genes are TRBV6-4 and TRBJ2-1; D is perhaps TRBD2 (5 bases). The CDR3 extends over 13 amino acids. Trimming removed 5 bases at V and 9 bases at J, with 14 bases between. CDR1 is MRHNA, CDR2 SNTAGT, per germline.